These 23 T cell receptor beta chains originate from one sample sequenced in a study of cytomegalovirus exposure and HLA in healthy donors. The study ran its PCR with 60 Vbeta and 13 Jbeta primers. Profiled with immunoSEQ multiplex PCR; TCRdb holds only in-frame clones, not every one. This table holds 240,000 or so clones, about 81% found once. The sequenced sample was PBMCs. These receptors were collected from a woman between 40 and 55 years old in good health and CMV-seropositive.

Here the CDR3 DNA reads TGCGCCAGCAGTGAGGCAGGAACCTACGAGCAGTACTTC. Residues: CASSEAGTYEQYF. The genes are TRBV10-1 and TRBJ2-7; D unresolved. This CDR3 region has 13 residues. Germline values: CDR1 WNHNN, CDR2 SYGVQD (reference sequence). V lost 2 bases and J 2 bases, leaving 7 bases between the germline ends.

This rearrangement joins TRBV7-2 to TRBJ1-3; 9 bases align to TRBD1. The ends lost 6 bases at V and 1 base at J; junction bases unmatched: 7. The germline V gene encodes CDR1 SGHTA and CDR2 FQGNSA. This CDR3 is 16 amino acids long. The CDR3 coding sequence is TGTGCCAGCAGGAGAACCGGGACAGGGTCTGGAAACACCATATATTTT. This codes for CASRRTGTGSGNTIYF.

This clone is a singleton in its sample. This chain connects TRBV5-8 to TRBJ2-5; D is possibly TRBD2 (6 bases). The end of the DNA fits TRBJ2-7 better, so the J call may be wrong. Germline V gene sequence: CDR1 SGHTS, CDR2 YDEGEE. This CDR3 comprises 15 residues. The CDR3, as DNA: TGTGCCAGCAGCTTAGGGAGGCGACCAACCTACGAGCAGTACTTC. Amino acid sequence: CASSLGRRPTYEQYF.

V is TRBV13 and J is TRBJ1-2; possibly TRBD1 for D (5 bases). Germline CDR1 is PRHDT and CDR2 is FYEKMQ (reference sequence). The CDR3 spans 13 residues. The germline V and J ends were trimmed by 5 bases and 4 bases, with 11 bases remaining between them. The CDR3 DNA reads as TGTGCCAGCAGCCCCACAGGCCCCTATGGCTACACCTTC. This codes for CASSPTGPYGYTF.

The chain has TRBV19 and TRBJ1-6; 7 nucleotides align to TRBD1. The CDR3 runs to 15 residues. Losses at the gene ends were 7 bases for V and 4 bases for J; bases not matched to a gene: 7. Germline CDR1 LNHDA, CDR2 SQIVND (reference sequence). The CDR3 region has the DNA TGTGCCAGTAACCCCCGGGACAGTTATAATTCACCCCTCCACTTT. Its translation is CASNPRDSYNSPLHF.

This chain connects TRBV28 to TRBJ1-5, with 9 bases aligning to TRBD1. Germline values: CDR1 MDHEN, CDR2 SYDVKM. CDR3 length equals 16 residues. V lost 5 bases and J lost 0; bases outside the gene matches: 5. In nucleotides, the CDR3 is TGTGCCAGCAGTCGACAGGGGGTGAGTAGCAATCAGCCCCAGCATTTT. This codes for CASSRQGVSSNQPQHF.

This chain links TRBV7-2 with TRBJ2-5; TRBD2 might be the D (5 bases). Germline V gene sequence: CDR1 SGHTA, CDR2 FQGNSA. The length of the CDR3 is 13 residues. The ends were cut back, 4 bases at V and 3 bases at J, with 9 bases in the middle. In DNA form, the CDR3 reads TGTGCCAGCAGCTCCCCGACTAAAGAGACCCAGTACTTC. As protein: CASSSPTKETQYF.

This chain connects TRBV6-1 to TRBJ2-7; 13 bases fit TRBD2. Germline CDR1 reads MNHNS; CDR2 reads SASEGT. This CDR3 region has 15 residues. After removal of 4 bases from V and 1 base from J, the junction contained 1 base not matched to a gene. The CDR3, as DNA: TGTGCCAGCAGTGCGGGACTAGCGGGATCCTACGAGCAGTACTTC. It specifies CASSAGLAGSYEQYF.

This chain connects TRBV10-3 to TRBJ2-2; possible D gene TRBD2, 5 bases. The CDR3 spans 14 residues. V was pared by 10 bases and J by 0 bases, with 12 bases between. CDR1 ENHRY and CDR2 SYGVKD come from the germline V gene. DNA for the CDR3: TGTGCCACCGGGGTAGCGCCGAACACCGGGGAGCTGTTTTTT. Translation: CATGVAPNTGELFF.

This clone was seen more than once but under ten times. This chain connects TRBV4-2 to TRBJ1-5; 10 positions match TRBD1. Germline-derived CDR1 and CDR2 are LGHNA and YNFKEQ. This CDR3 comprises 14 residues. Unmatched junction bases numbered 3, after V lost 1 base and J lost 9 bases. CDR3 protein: CASSQGTGGGPQHF. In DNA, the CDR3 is TGTGCCAGCAGCCAAGGGACAGGGGGAGGGCCCCAGCATTTT.

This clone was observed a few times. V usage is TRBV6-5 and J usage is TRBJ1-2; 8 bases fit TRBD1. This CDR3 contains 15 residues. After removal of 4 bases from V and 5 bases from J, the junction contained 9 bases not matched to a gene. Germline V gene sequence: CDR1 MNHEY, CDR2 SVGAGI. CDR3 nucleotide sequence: TGTGCCAGCAGTTCTGGACAGGGAAAGGGGTATGGCTACACCTTC. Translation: CASSSGQGKGYGYTF.

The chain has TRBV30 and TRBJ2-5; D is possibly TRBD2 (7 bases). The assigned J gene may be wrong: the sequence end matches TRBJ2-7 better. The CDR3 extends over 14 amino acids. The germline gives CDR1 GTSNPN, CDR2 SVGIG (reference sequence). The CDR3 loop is CAWSVGGRRYEQYF. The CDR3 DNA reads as TGTGCCTGGAGTGTGGGGGGGCGCAGATACGAGCAGTACTTC.

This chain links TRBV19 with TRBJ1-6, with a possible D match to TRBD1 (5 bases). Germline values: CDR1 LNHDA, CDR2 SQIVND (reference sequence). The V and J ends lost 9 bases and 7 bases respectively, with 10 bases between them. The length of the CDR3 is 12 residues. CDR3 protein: CASFQGNSPLHF. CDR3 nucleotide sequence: TGTGCCAGCTTCCAGGGAAATTCACCCCTCCACTTT.

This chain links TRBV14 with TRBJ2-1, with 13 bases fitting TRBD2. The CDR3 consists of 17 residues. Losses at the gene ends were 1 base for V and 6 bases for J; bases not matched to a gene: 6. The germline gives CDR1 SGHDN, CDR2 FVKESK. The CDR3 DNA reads TGTGCCAGCAGCCAAGTTACTAGCGGGAGGGCTCGCAATGAGCAGTTCTTC. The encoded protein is CASSQVTSGRARNEQFF.

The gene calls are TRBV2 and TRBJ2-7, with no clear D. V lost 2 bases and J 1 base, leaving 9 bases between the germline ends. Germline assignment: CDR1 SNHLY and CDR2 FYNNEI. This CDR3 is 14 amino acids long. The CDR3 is CASSELWASYEQYF. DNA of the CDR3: TGTGCCAGCAGTGAACTGTGGGCATCCTACGAGCAGTACTTC.

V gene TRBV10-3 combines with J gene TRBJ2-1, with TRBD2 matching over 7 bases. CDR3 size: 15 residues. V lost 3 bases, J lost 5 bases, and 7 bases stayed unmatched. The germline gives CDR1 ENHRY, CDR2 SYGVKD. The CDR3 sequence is CAISEGTNPNNEQFF. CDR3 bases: TGTGCCATCAGTGAAGGGACTAACCCAAACAATGAGCAGTTCTTC.

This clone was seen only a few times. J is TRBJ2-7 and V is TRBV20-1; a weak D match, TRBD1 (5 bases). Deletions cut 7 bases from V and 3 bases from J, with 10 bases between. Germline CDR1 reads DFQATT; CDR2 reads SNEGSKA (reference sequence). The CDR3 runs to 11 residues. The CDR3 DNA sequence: TGCAGTGGGAACAGGATCTACGAGCAGTACTTC. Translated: CSGNRIYEQYF.

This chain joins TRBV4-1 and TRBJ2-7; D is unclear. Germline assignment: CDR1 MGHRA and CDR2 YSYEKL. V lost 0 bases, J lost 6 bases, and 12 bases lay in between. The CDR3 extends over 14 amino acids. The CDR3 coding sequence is TGCGCCAGCAGCCAAGATAGTCCCCCGTCCGAGCAGTACTTC. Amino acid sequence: CASSQDSPPSEQYF.

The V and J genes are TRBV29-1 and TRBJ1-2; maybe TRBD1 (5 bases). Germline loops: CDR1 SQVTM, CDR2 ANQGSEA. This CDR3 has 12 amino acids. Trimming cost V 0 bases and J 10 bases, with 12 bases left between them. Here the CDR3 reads CSVEEGQGDYTF. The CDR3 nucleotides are TGCAGCGTTGAAGAAGGGCAGGGTGACTACACCTTC.

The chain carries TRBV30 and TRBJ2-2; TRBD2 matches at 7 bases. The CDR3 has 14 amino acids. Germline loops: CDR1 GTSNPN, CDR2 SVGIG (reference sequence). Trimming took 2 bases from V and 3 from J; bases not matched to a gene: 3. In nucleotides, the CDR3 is TGTGCCTGGAGTCATGGGGGGGACACCGGGGAGCTGTTTTTT. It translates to CAWSHGGDTGELFF.

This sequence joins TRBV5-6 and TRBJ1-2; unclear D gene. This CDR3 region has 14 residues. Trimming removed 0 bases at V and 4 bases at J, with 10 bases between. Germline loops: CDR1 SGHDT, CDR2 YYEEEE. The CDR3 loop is CASSLDHGVYGYTF. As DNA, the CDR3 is TGTGCCAGCAGCTTGGATCACGGAGTCTATGGCTACACCTTC.

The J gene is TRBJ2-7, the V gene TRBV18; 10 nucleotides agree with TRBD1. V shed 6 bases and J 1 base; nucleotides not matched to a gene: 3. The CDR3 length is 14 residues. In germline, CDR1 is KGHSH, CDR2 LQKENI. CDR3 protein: CASSGQGRSYEQYF. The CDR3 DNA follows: TGTGCCAGCTCGGGACAGGGGCGTTCCTACGAGCAGTACTTC.

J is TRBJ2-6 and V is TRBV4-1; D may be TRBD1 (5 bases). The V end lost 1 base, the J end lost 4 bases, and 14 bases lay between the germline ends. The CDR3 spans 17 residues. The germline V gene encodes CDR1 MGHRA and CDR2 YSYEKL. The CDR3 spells CASSQAPTGTGANVLTF. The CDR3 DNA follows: TGCGCCAGCAGCCAAGCTCCTACAGGAACCGGGGCCAACGTCCTGACTTTC.